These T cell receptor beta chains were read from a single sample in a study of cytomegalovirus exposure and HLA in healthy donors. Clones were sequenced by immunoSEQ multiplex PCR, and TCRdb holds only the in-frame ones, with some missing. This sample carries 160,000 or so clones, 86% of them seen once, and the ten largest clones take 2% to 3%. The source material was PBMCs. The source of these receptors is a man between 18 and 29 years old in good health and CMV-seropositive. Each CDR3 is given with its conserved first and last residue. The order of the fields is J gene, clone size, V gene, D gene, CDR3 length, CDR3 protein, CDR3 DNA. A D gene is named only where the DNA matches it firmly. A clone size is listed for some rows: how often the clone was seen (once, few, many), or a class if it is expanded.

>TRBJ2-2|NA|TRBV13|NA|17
CASSLYGTSRGGGELFF
TGTGCCAGCAGCTTATATGGCACTAGTCGTGGAGGTGGGGAGCTGTTTTTT
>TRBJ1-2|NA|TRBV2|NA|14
CASSEHDRSGGYTF
TGTGCCAGCAGTGAACACGACCGATCAGGTGGCTACACCTTC
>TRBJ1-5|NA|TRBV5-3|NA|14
CARSPLASNQPQHF
TGTGCCAGAAGCCCACTCGCCAGCAATCAGCCCCAGCATTTT
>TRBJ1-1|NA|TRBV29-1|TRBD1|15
CSALDRLPLNTEAFF
TGCAGCGCCCTGGACAGGCTACCTTTGAACACTGAAGCTTTCTTT
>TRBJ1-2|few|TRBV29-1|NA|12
CSGKKSALGVFF
TGCAGCGGGAAGAAAAGCGCGCTAGGCGTATTCTTC
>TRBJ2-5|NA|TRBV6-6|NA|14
CASSYSRSGETQYF
TGTGCCAGCAGTTACTCGAGGAGCGGAGAGACCCAGTACTTC
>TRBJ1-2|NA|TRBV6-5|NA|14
CASSYGAWGLGYTF
TGTGCCAGCAGTTACGGGGCATGGGGTCTCGGCTACACCTTC
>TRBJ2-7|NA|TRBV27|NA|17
CASSLSSFPRLLYEQYF
TGTGCCAGCAGTTTATCGAGTTTCCCACGATTACTATACGAGCAGTACTTC
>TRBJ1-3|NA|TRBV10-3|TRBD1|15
CAIATRGQGENTIYF
TGTGCCATCGCGACCAGGGGCCAGGGGGAAAACACCATATATTTT
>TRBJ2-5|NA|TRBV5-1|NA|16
CASSQTSFDETETQYF
TGCGCCAGCAGCCAGACTAGTTTTGACGAGACAGAGACCCAGTACTTC
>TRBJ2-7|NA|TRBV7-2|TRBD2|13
CASSLVRGDEQYF
TGTGCCAGCAGCTTAGTGCGGGGGGACGAGCAGTACTTC
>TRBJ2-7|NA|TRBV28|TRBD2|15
CASSRGLVLSHEQYF
TGTGCCAGCAGCCGGGGACTAGTCTTATCCCACGAGCAGTACTTC
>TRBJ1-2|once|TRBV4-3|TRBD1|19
CASSQGQEAGGDYIYGYTF
TGCGCCAGCAGCCAAGGCCAGGAGGCAGGGGGCGACTATATCTATGGCTACACCTTC
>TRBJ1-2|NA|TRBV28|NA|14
CASSSGVGGYGYTF
TGTGCCAGCAGTTCTGGGGTGGGGGGCTATGGCTACACCTTC
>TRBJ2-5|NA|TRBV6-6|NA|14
CASRPTRVQETQYF
TGTGCCAGCAGACCCACCAGGGTCCAAGAGACCCAGTACTTC